This T cell receptor (beta chain) emerged from a study of shared clonotypes between healthy human individuals. General study points: For naive CD4 cells, approximately 4.8% of clonotypes were shared across a handful of donors. Naive subsets generally exceeded memory subsets in estimated richness.

Points on this clone: The antigen remains undetermined. The same CDR3 is also encoded by other DNA sequences in this sample.

V lost 6 bases, J lost 1 base, and 6 bases lay in between. From germline, CDR1 is DFQATT and CDR2 SNEGSKA (reference sequence). This CDR3 has 11 amino acids. TCRdb's copy holds only in-frame clones and misses some; the assay was immunoSEQ multiplex PCR. The sample holds more than 500,000 clones, roughly 95% seen once. The specimen sequenced was naive CD4+ T cells sorted from blood. Subset defined: CD45RA+ positively selected. The source of this sequence is a woman younger than 45 in good health. The chain couples TRBV20-1 to TRBJ1-1; weak D call: TRBD1 (6 bases). The CDR3 region has the DNA TGCAGTGCCAGGGGGAACACTGAAGCTTTCTTT. Translating gives CSARGNTEAFF.